One sample yielded the 20 T cell receptor beta chains listed below, sequenced in a study of CXCR3-negative and CXCR3-positive naive CD8 T cells. The study's findings and limits: CXCR3-positive naive cells had more hydrophobic TRB CDR3s than CXCR3-negative naive cells.

Carrying UMI labels, the TRB cDNA libraries were prepared through 5' RACE. From its re-call of the 5' RACE reads, TCRdb lists each CDR3 protein once, without DNA. This sample's table reports about 110,000 distinct CDR3 sequences. No antigen is known for these receptors. The sample taken for sequencing was naive CXCR3+ CD8+ T cells from blood. Described subset: CD45RO-CCR7+CD27+CD95- naive CD8+ T cells expressing CXCR3 (TNR3+). These receptors were obtained from a human donor in good health. Some clones in this sample may be carry-over from other donors' samples.

J is TRBJ2-2 and V is TRBV5-5. The CDR3 contains 13 residues. Looked up from germline, CDR1 is SGHKS and CDR2 is YYEKEE (reference sequence). The CDR3 sequence is CASSLARTGELFF.

This sequence joins TRBV14 and TRBJ2-5; the TCRdb D gene call, TRBD1, has no DNA to confirm it. Germline V gene lookup returns CDR1 SGHDN and CDR2 FVKESK. The CDR3 covers 15 residues. CDR3 in amino acids: CASSQSTGGLETQYF.

The chain uses TRBV19 and TRBJ1-5; the D gene TCRdb calls, TRBD1, cannot be checked with no DNA. The CDR3 spans 20 residues. From germline, CDR1 is LNHDA and CDR2 SQIVND (reference sequence). The CDR3 sequence is CASSIEGPDQLGYSNQPQHF.

This chain uses TRBV6-5 with TRBJ2-2; lacking DNA, the TRBD1 call made by TCRdb goes unchecked. Germline V gene lookup returns CDR1 MNHEY and CDR2 SVGAGI. This CDR3 has 17 amino acids. CDR3 residues: CASSDLRQGWHTGELFF.

The V call is TRBV5-1, the J call TRBJ1-4; TCRdb outputs TRBD1, but without DNA this stays unchecked. In germline, CDR1 is SGHRS, CDR2 YFSETQ. This CDR3 comprises 15 residues. CDR3 amino acids: CASSPGLTTNEKLFF.

The chain has TRBV30 and TRBJ2-1. CDR1 and CDR2 (germline): GTSNPN, SVGIG (reference sequence). The CDR3 covers 15 residues. CDR3 in amino acids: CAWSVGQGTYNEQFF.

The V gene is TRBV25-1, the J gene TRBJ1-2; TCRdb's D call of TRBD1 is untestable without DNA. Germline lookup yields CDR1 MGHDK and CDR2 SYGVNS. The CDR3 extends over 13 amino acids. CDR3 protein: CASSETGMGGYTF.

The CDR3 here is CSGGQGYSYEQYF. The J gene is TRBJ2-7, the V gene TRBV29-1; as DNA is missing, the TRBD1 call by TCRdb cannot be tested. This CDR3 spans 13 amino acids. CDR1 is SQVTM and CDR2 is ANQGSEA in the germline V gene.

The J gene is TRBJ2-3, the V gene TRBV14; TCRdb's D call, TRBD1, is unchecked because there is no DNA. In germline, CDR1 is SGHDN, CDR2 FVKESK. CDR3 size: 17 residues. The chain's CDR3 is CASSQGPSGGRTDTQYF. Full variable domain (remainder filled in from reference TRBV14 and TRBJ2-3): EAGVTQFPSHSVIEKGQTVTLRCDPISGHDNLYWYRRVMGKEIKFLLHFVKESKQDESGMPNNRFLAERTGGTYSTLKVQPAELEDSGVYFCASSQGPSGGRTDTQYFGPGTRLTVL.

This chain links TRBV11-3 with TRBJ1-1. Per the germline V gene, CDR1 is SGHNT and CDR2 is YENEEA. CDR3 length equals 14 residues. The CDR3: CASSPRGGDTEAFF.

This sequence joins TRBV11-2 and TRBJ2-1. Germline-derived CDR1 and CDR2 are SGHAT and FQNNGV. The length of the CDR3 is 15 residues. The CDR3 loop reads CASSVSRDLYNEQFF. Filled out from reference TRBV11-2 and TRBJ2-1, the complete variable domain reads EAGVAQSPRYKIIEKRQSVAFWCNPISGHATLYWYQQILGQGPKLLIQFQNNGVVDDSQLPKDRFSAERLKGVDSTLKIQPAKLEDSAVYLCASSVSRDLYNEQFFGPGTRLTVL.

The chain links TRBV7-9 to TRBJ1-1; TCRdb gives TRBD1 as the D gene, but with no DNA this cannot be confirmed. The CDR3 runs 15 residues. Germline assignment: CDR1 SEHNR and CDR2 FQNEAQ (reference sequence). The CDR3 loop is CASSPTQGVGTEAFF.

The V and J genes are TRBV6-6 and TRBJ2-7; TCRdb's D call, TRBD2, is unchecked because there is no DNA. The length of the CDR3 is 13 residues. CDR1 and CDR2 from the germline V gene are MNHNY and SVGAGI (reference sequence). CDR3 residues: CASSWDFTYEQYF.

The chain joins TRBV7-3 to TRBJ1-1; TCRdb's D call, TRBD1, is unchecked because there is no DNA. Germline V gene sequence: CDR1 SGHTA, CDR2 FQGTGA. The CDR3 sequence is 16 residues long. The CDR3: CASSKDRALYNTEAFF.

V is TRBV6-5 and J is TRBJ1-1. CDR1 is MNHEY, CDR2 SVGAGI, per germline. This CDR3 contains 12 residues. The CDR3 is CASRVSDTEAFF.

This sequence joins TRBV30 and TRBJ1-1. Germline-derived CDR1 and CDR2 are GTSNPN and SVGIG (reference sequence). The CDR3 runs 15 residues. CDR3: CAWSVRLERGVTSFF.

The chain has TRBV2 and TRBJ2-2. CDR3 length equals 12 residues. The germline V gene encodes CDR1 SNHLY and CDR2 FYNNEI. CDR3 sequence reads: CASSVWSGELFF. The full variable domain, in which reference TRBV2 and TRBJ2-2 provide the parts outside the CDR3, is EPEVTQTPSHQVTQMGQEVILRCVPISNHLYFYWYRQILGQKVEFLVSFYNNEISEKSEIFDDQFSVERPDGSNFTLKIRSTKLEDSAMYFCASSVWSGELFFGEGSRLTVL.

The V gene is TRBV7-3, the J gene TRBJ1-1. The CDR3 covers 12 residues. The germline V gene encodes CDR1 SGHTA and CDR2 FQGTGA. CDR3 sequence reads: CASSLTGAEAFF. The whole variable domain, remainder taken from reference TRBV7-3 and TRBJ1-1, is GAGVSQTPSNKVTEKGKYVELRCDPISGHTALYWYRQSLGQGPEFLIYFQGTGAADDSGLPNDRFFAVRPEGSVSTLKIQRTERGDSAVYLCASSLTGAEAFFGQGTRLTVV.

The rearrangement joins TRBV2 to TRBJ2-7; TCRdb selects TRBD2, and the lack of DNA leaves this call unchecked. CDR3 length equals 14 residues. Germline lookup yields CDR1 SNHLY and CDR2 FYNNEI. CDR3: CASRATSGPYEQYF.

The chain uses TRBV29-1 and TRBJ2-3; TCRdb outputs TRBD1, but without DNA this stays unchecked. The CDR3 covers 15 residues. Germline CDR1 and CDR2: SQVTM and ANQGSEA. This chain's CDR3 is CSVPFPGGGTDTQYF.